The rows below give T cell receptor beta chains drawn from one sample of a study of blood T cell repertoires in COVID-19. The assay was immunoSEQ multiplex PCR, and TCRdb's table has in-frame clones only and misses some. The sample carries some 260,000 clones, 70% to 85% recorded once. Input material: peripheral blood. Every receptor here comes from an elderly man with acute or convalescent COVID-19. CDR3s include the opening cysteine and the closing phenylalanine or tryptophan. Fields, in order: clone size, D gene, V gene, J gene, CDR3 protein, CDR3 DNA. The D gene is left open where the match is weak. Part of the rows lack a size; the others show once, few, many or a class for expanded clones.

clone size: few
D gene: TRBD2
V gene: TRBV2
J gene: TRBJ2-1
CDR3 protein: CASKTLAGGYNEQFF
CDR3 DNA: TGTGCCAGCAAAACCCTAGCGGGGGGCTACAATGAGCAGTTCTTC

clone size: NA
D gene: TRBD1
V gene: TRBV7-3
J gene: TRBJ2-7
CDR3 protein: CASSLKGQGEQYF
CDR3 DNA: TGTGCCAGCAGCCTGAAGGGACAGGGGGAGCAGTACTTC

clone size: once
D gene: NA
V gene: TRBV11-2
J gene: TRBJ1-2
CDR3 protein: CASRFTGSDGYTF
CDR3 DNA: TGTGCCAGCAGGTTTACAGGTTCCGATGGCTACACCTTC

clone size: NA
D gene: TRBD2
V gene: TRBV12-3/TRBV12-4
J gene: TRBJ2-3
CDR3 protein: CASSLGEGDTQYF
CDR3 DNA: TGTGCCAGCAGTTTGGGGGAGGGAGATACGCAGTATTTT

clone size: once
D gene: TRBD1
V gene: TRBV19
J gene: TRBJ1-5
CDR3 protein: CASSLYLTGGESSGQPQHF
CDR3 DNA: TGTGCCAGTAGTTTATACTTGACAGGGGGCGAAAGTTCCGGTCAGCCCCAGCATTTT

clone size: NA
D gene: NA
V gene: TRBV20-1
J gene: TRBJ2-1
CDR3 protein: CSAQREPSQFF
CDR3 DNA: TGCAGTGCCCAAAGGGAGCCCTCCCAGTTCTTC

clone size: NA
D gene: TRBD1
V gene: TRBV28
J gene: TRBJ1-2
CDR3 protein: CASRGGQRSAGYTF
CDR3 DNA: TGTGCCAGCAGGGGGGGACAGCGCTCGGCTGGCTACACCTTC

clone size: NA
D gene: NA
V gene: TRBV25-1
J gene: TRBJ1-6
CDR3 protein: CASKRSGRSYNSPLHF
CDR3 DNA: TGTGCCAGCAAGAGATCCGGGAGGTCCTATAATTCACCCCTCCACTTT

clone size: NA
D gene: TRBD1
V gene: TRBV19
J gene: TRBJ1-2
CDR3 protein: CASLQGAGGYTF
CDR3 DNA: TGTGCCAGCCTACAGGGGGCAGGGGGCTACACCTTC

clone size: NA
D gene: TRBD1
V gene: TRBV12-5
J gene: TRBJ2-7
CDR3 protein: CASGLVLGQGNYEQYF
CDR3 DNA: TGTGCTAGTGGTTTGGTCCTGGGACAGGGAAACTACGAGCAGTACTTC

clone size: NA
D gene: TRBD2
V gene: TRBV13
J gene: TRBJ2-1
CDR3 protein: CASSLAYTSGHNEQFF
CDR3 DNA: TGTGCCAGCAGCTTAGCGTATACTAGCGGGCACAATGAGCAGTTCTTC

clone size: NA
D gene: NA
V gene: TRBV3-1/TRBV3-2
J gene: TRBJ2-3
CDR3 protein: CASSQVRQQYF
CDR3 DNA: TGTGCCAGCAGCCAAGTTAGACAGCAGTATTTT

clone size: NA
D gene: NA
V gene: TRBV30
J gene: TRBJ1-3
CDR3 protein: CAWSRFEGSGNTIYF
CDR3 DNA: TGTGCCTGGAGTCGCTTTGAGGGCTCTGGAAACACCATATATTTT

clone size: NA
D gene: NA
V gene: TRBV30
J gene: TRBJ1-5
CDR3 protein: CAWETKSNQPQHF
CDR3 DNA: TGTGCCTGGGAGACAAAAAGCAATCAGCCCCAGCATTTT

clone size: few
D gene: TRBD1
V gene: TRBV4-2
J gene: TRBJ2-2
CDR3 protein: CASSQAETGVTGELFF
CDR3 DNA: TGTGCCAGCAGCCAAGCTGAGACAGGGGTCACCGGGGAGCTGTTTTTT

clone size: NA
D gene: NA
V gene: TRBV24-1
J gene: TRBJ2-7
CDR3 protein: CATSDSRGNYEQYF
CDR3 DNA: TGTGCCACCAGTGATAGCAGGGGTAACTACGAGCAGTACTTC

clone size: NA
D gene: NA
V gene: TRBV6-1
J gene: TRBJ1-5
CDR3 protein: CASSDRSGGWGQPQHF
CDR3 DNA: TGTGCCAGCAGTGATAGGTCGGGGGGCTGGGGTCAGCCCCAGCATTTT

clone size: NA
D gene: NA
V gene: TRBV9
J gene: TRBJ2-7
CDR3 protein: CASSVAGSYEQYF
CDR3 DNA: TGTGCCAGCAGCGTCGCAGGGTCCTACGAGCAGTACTTC

clone size: NA
D gene: NA
V gene: TRBV5-1
J gene: TRBJ2-7
CDR3 protein: CASSLGDTYEQYF
CDR3 DNA: TGCGCCAGCAGCTTGGGGGACACCTACGAGCAGTACTTC

clone size: NA
D gene: NA
V gene: TRBV6-5
J gene: TRBJ1-4
CDR3 protein: CASSPRTAPNEKLFF
CDR3 DNA: TGTGCCAGCAGCCCACGGACAGCCCCTAATGAAAAACTGTTTTTT

clone size: NA
D gene: TRBD1
V gene: TRBV12-3/TRBV12-4
J gene: TRBJ1-4
CDR3 protein: CASRGDRAPKLFF
CDR3 DNA: TGTGCCAGCAGAGGCGACAGGGCCCCCAAGCTGTTTTTT

clone size: NA
D gene: NA
V gene: TRBV19
J gene: TRBJ2-7
CDR3 protein: CASSILPLEVNEQYF
CDR3 DNA: TGTGCCAGTAGTATATTGCCCCTGGAGGTAAACGAGCAGTACTTC

clone size: NA
D gene: TRBD2
V gene: TRBV3-1/TRBV3-2
J gene: TRBJ2-5
CDR3 protein: CASLTSGRARETQYF
CDR3 DNA: TGTGCCAGCCTTACGAGCGGGAGGGCGCGGGAGACCCAGTACTTC

clone size: NA
D gene: TRBD1
V gene: TRBV5-4
J gene: TRBJ2-3
CDR3 protein: CASSFDRGTDTQYF
CDR3 DNA: TGTGCCAGCAGTTTCGACAGGGGGACAGATACGCAGTATTTT

clone size: NA
D gene: TRBD1
V gene: TRBV5-1
J gene: TRBJ1-1
CDR3 protein: CASSLDQGQSEAFF
CDR3 DNA: TGCGCCAGCAGCTTGGATCAGGGACAGAGTGAAGCTTTCTTT

clone size: NA
D gene: NA
V gene: TRBV6-5
J gene: TRBJ2-7
CDR3 protein: CASSYSWANSYEQYF
CDR3 DNA: TGTGCCAGCAGTTACTCCTGGGCAAACTCCTACGAGCAGTACTTC

clone size: NA
D gene: TRBD1
V gene: TRBV30
J gene: TRBJ1-5
CDR3 protein: CAASGGSNQPQHF
CDR3 DNA: TGTGCCGCCTCAGGGGGTAGCAATCAGCCCCAGCATTTT

clone size: NA
D gene: NA
V gene: TRBV3-1/TRBV3-2
J gene: TRBJ1-2
CDR3 protein: CASSQGLREDGYTF
CDR3 DNA: TGTGCCAGCAGCCAGGGTTTGAGGGAGGATGGCTACACCTTC

clone size: NA
D gene: TRBD1
V gene: TRBV15
J gene: TRBJ1-2
CDR3 protein: CATSRTWTGGYGYTF
CDR3 DNA: TGTGCCACCAGCAGAACATGGACAGGGGGGTATGGCTACACCTTC

clone size: NA
D gene: NA
V gene: TRBV10-1
J gene: TRBJ2-3
CDR3 protein: CASSDPGATQYF
CDR3 DNA: TGCGCCAGCAGTGATCCAGGGGCTACGCAGTATTTT

clone size: once
D gene: TRBD1
V gene: TRBV7-9
J gene: TRBJ2-2
CDR3 protein: CASSPYQDRGFGELFF
CDR3 DNA: TGTGCCAGCAGCCCATATCAGGACAGGGGTTTTGGGGAGCTGTTTTTT

clone size: once
D gene: TRBD1
V gene: TRBV6-1
J gene: TRBJ2-1
CDR3 protein: CASSETGYSEQFF
CDR3 DNA: TGTGCCAGCAGTGAGACAGGGTATTCAGAGCAGTTCTTC

clone size: NA
D gene: NA
V gene: TRBV24-1
J gene: TRBJ2-7
CDR3 protein: CATRGATHREQYF
CDR3 DNA: TGTGCCACCAGAGGGGCGACTCACCGGGAGCAGTACTTC

clone size: NA
D gene: NA
V gene: TRBV5-4
J gene: TRBJ2-7
CDR3 protein: CASSPGSLSQQYF
CDR3 DNA: TGTGCCAGCAGCCCAGGGTCTTTATCACAGCAGTACTTC

clone size: NA
D gene: TRBD1
V gene: TRBV25-1
J gene: TRBJ2-3
CDR3 protein: CASSRDSQDTQYF
CDR3 DNA: TGTGCCAGCAGTAGGGACAGCCAAGATACGCAGTATTTT

clone size: NA
D gene: NA
V gene: TRBV27
J gene: TRBJ2-2
CDR3 protein: CASSLDKGTGELFF
CDR3 DNA: TGTGCCAGCAGTTTAGATAAGGGGACCGGGGAGCTGTTTTTT

clone size: NA
D gene: NA
V gene: TRBV19
J gene: TRBJ1-6
CDR3 protein: CAVSDDGRGASPLHF
CDR3 DNA: TGTGCCGTTAGTGACGACGGCAGGGGCGCCTCACCCCTCCACTTT

clone size: NA
D gene: NA
V gene: TRBV9
J gene: TRBJ1-2
CDR3 protein: CASSVGTALYGYTF
CDR3 DNA: TGTGCCAGCAGCGTAGGAACTGCGCTCTATGGCTACACCTTC

clone size: NA
D gene: NA
V gene: TRBV5-1
J gene: TRBJ2-7
CDR3 protein: CASSLASRAGAAYEQYF
CDR3 DNA: TGCGCCAGCAGCTTGGCCTCGAGGGCGGGGGCAGCCTACGAGCAGTACTTC

clone size: NA
D gene: NA
V gene: TRBV29-1
J gene: TRBJ2-4
CDR3 protein: CSVNRANIQYF
CDR3 DNA: TGCAGCGTGAACAGGGCTAACATTCAGTACTTC

clone size: NA
D gene: NA
V gene: TRBV5-1
J gene: TRBJ2-1
CDR3 protein: CASSSLTIGGRTYNEQFF
CDR3 DNA: TGCGCCAGCAGCTCACTGACAATCGGGGGGCGTACCTACAATGAGCAGTTCTTC

clone size: NA
D gene: NA
V gene: TRBV7-2
J gene: TRBJ1-5
CDR3 protein: CASSSAGAYSNQPQHF
CDR3 DNA: TGTGCCAGCAGCTCCGCAGGGGCGTATAGCAATCAGCCCCAGCATTTT

clone size: NA
D gene: NA
V gene: TRBV15
J gene: TRBJ1-1
CDR3 protein: CATSRDGRNTEAFF
CDR3 DNA: TGTGCCACCAGCAGAGATGGGAGGAACACTGAAGCTTTCTTT

clone size: NA
D gene: TRBD2
V gene: TRBV2
J gene: TRBJ2-7
CDR3 protein: CASSELEALAGGPGYEQYF
CDR3 DNA: TGTGCCAGCAGTGAACTCGAGGCCTTAGCGGGAGGGCCAGGCTACGAGCAGTACTTC

clone size: NA
D gene: NA
V gene: TRBV2
J gene: TRBJ2-7
CDR3 protein: CASSQLYEQYF
CDR3 DNA: TGTGCCAGCAGTCAACTATACGAGCAGTACTTC

clone size: NA
D gene: NA
V gene: TRBV2
J gene: TRBJ1-3
CDR3 protein: CASSATRGIISGNTIYF
CDR3 DNA: TGTGCCAGCAGTGCGACCAGGGGTATAATTTCTGGAAACACCATATATTTT

clone size: NA
D gene: NA
V gene: TRBV19
J gene: TRBJ1-2
CDR3 protein: CASSTRGGPAYGYTF
CDR3 DNA: TGTGCCAGTAGTACCCGGGGAGGGCCCGCGTATGGCTACACCTTC

clone size: NA
D gene: NA
V gene: TRBV6-5
J gene: TRBJ1-6
CDR3 protein: CASNPGVAHNSPLHF
CDR3 DNA: TGTGCCAGCAATCCAGGGGTCGCTCATAATTCACCCCTCCACTTT

clone size: NA
D gene: TRBD1
V gene: TRBV5-1
J gene: TRBJ1-1
CDR3 protein: CASSPGPGTGSPTF
CDR3 DNA: TGCGCCAGCAGCCCCGGTCCCGGGACAGGGAGCCCTACCTTT

clone size: NA
D gene: TRBD2
V gene: TRBV5-1
J gene: TRBJ2-1
CDR3 protein: CASSPYLAGVDEQFF
CDR3 DNA: TGCGCCAGCAGCCCCTATCTAGCGGGAGTCGATGAGCAGTTCTTC